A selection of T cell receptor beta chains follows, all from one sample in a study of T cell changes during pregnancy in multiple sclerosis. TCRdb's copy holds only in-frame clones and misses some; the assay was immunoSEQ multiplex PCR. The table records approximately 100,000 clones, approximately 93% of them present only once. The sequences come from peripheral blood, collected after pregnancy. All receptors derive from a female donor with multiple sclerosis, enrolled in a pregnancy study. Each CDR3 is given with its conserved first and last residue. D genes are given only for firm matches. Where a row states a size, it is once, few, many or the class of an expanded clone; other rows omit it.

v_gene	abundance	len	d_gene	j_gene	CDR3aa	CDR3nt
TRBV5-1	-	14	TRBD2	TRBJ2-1	CASSYSGGINEQFF	TGCGCCAGCAGCTACTCCGGGGGGATCAACGAGCAGTTCTTC
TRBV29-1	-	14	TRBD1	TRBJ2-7	CSVVGDRGVNEQYF	TGCAGCGTTGTAGGGGACAGGGGTGTCAACGAGCAGTACTTC
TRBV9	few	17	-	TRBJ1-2	CASSVEFFGRGVWDYTF	TGTGCCAGCAGCGTAGAATTTTTCGGCAGGGGTGTGTGGGACTACACCTTC
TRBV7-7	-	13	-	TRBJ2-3	CASSLGAADTQYF	TGTGCTAGCAGCTTAGGTGCGGCGGATACGCAGTATTTT
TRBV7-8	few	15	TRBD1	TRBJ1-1	CASSLDPPGGGEAFF	TGTGCCAGCAGCTTAGATCCGCCAGGGGGAGGTGAAGCTTTCTTT
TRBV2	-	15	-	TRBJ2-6	CASTTGTSGANVLTF	TGTGCCAGTACGACAGGAACCTCTGGGGCCAACGTCCTGACTTTC
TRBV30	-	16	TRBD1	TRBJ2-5	CAWSPMTGTGVETQYF	TGTGCCTGGAGTCCCATGACGGGGACAGGGGTAGAGACCCAGTACTTC
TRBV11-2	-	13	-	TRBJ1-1	CASSLIEAGGTFF	TGTGCCAGCAGCTTAATAGAGGCCGGCGGAACTTTCTTT
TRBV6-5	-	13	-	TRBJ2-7	CASSPRGLYEQYF	TGTGCCAGCAGTCCTCGGGGTTTGTACGAGCAGTACTTC
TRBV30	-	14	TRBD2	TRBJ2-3	CAWSRGAGEDTQYF	TGTGCCTGGAGTAGAGGAGCGGGGGAAGATACGCAGTATTTT
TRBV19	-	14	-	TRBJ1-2	CACLGSIRGYGYTF	TGTGCCTGCCTGGGAAGCATCAGGGGCTATGGCTACACCTTC
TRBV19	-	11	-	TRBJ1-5	CASSREETQHF	TGTGCCAGTAGCCGAGAAGAGACCCAGCATTTT
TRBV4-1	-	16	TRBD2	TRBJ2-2	CASSQGRERGYGELFF	TGCGCCAGCAGCCAAGGAAGAGAGCGGGGGTACGGGGAGCTGTTTTTT
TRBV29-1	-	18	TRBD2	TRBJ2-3	CSVGGKLAEVWSTDTQYF	TGCAGCGTGGGGGGAAAACTAGCGGAGGTCTGGAGCACAGATACGCAGTATTTT
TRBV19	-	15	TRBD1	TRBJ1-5	CASSIAEGARQPQHF	TGTGCCAGTAGTATAGCGGAGGGGGCTAGGCAGCCCCAGCATTTT
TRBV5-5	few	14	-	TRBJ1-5	CASMMGFAGQPQHF	TGTGCCAGCATGATGGGTTTTGCGGGCCAGCCCCAGCATTTT
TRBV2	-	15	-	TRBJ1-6	CASSEPGQVNSPLHF	TGTGCCAGCAGTGAACCCGGACAAGTTAATTCACCCCTCCACTTT